A selection of T cell receptor beta chains follows, all from one sample in a study of blood T cell repertoires in COVID-19. The assay was immunoSEQ multiplex PCR, and TCRdb's table has in-frame clones only and misses some. The sample carries some 200,000 clones, 84% recorded once. The sequenced sample was peripheral blood. The receptors originated from a woman in her forties or fifties with active or convalescent COVID-19. The conserved cysteine and the conserved F or W are not part of the CDR3 here. Fields, in order: V gene, CDR3 protein.

v_call: TRBV7-6
cdr3_aa: ASSSRLAGGPNEQF

v_call: TRBV5-1
cdr3_aa: ASSLARASDTEAF

v_call: TRBV19
cdr3_aa: ASSTQAGRGGELF

v_call: TRBV6-1
cdr3_aa: ASSEGPARAPNYGYT

v_call: TRBV15
cdr3_aa: ATGQFAAGYGNYGYT

v_call: TRBV7-9
cdr3_aa: ASSPPAGELF

v_call: TRBV4-2
cdr3_aa: ASSLATTTGNLGGYT

v_call: TRBV18
cdr3_aa: ASSTSGTAEAF

v_call: TRBV19
cdr3_aa: ASSRGQLNYGYT

v_call: TRBV21-1
cdr3_aa: ASSNSRGPNSPLH

v_call: TRBV7-3
cdr3_aa: ASSSPGLADTQY

v_call: TRBV5-4
cdr3_aa: ASSLVGGYAGELF

v_call: TRBV7-6
cdr3_aa: ASSTLQWSGFNEQF

v_call: TRBV14
cdr3_aa: ASSQAVGLMANVLT

v_call: TRBV5-5
cdr3_aa: ASSLTGGRGNSPLH

v_call: TRBV5-1
cdr3_aa: ASSLAGLTSGNTIY

v_call: TRBV7-3
cdr3_aa: ASSRTGGETEAF

v_call: TRBV28
cdr3_aa: ASKGGGTEAF

v_call: TRBV10-3
cdr3_aa: AISEEGNTIY

v_call: TRBV29-1
cdr3_aa: SDSTEAF

v_call: TRBV18
cdr3_aa: ASSPGRENTEAF

v_call: TRBV7-2
cdr3_aa: ASSSRAGVGQPQH

v_call: TRBV5-1
cdr3_aa: ASSFGSGSQETQY

v_call: TRBV3-1/TRBV3-2
cdr3_aa: ASSHTGQGSSEQF

v_call: TRBV5-5
cdr3_aa: ASSVAGKNIQY

v_call: TRBV29-1
cdr3_aa: SVERTGVEQF

v_call: TRBV5-6
cdr3_aa: ASSPGGYGTDTQY

v_call: TRBV18
cdr3_aa: ASSFAQGLGQPQH

v_call: TRBV6-5
cdr3_aa: ASRQGDYGYT

v_call: TRBV6-6
cdr3_aa: ASSYFLTGELF

v_call: TRBV28
cdr3_aa: GVGQQFTGSAGYT

v_call: TRBV5-5
cdr3_aa: ASRPFGGGTEAF

v_call: TRBV10-1
cdr3_aa: ASAGQDTEAF

v_call: TRBV14
cdr3_aa: ASSLLTFSTDTQY

v_call: TRBV6-1
cdr3_aa: ASSEGRSRGAFGELF

v_call: TRBV7-2
cdr3_aa: ASRYTGPSPTEAF

v_call: TRBV5-1
cdr3_aa: ASMASGAGETQY

v_call: TRBV5-1
cdr3_aa: ASSLVTGGLSNEQF

v_call: TRBV11-3
cdr3_aa: ASSLEGGGDTQY

v_call: TRBV24-1
cdr3_aa: ATNRGHGDTQY

v_call: TRBV6-5
cdr3_aa: ASSPRHTDNTEAF

v_call: TRBV12-3/TRBV12-4
cdr3_aa: ASSLGGSHEQY

v_call: TRBV19
cdr3_aa: ASSTDRGWNTQY

v_call: TRBV5-1
cdr3_aa: ASSLSSMGRERTQY

v_call: TRBV12-5
cdr3_aa: ASLWGLNTEAF

v_call: TRBV20-1
cdr3_aa: SASPGQGSATYNEQF

v_call: TRBV3-1/TRBV3-2
cdr3_aa: ASSHEDRMGGYT

v_call: TRBV23-1
cdr3_aa: ASSHVPTGFHQPQH

v_call: TRBV10-3
cdr3_aa: AISESGQSYGYT

v_call: TRBV28
cdr3_aa: ASSLGRVGNQPQH

v_call: TRBV6-5
cdr3_aa: ASGEWEASEQY

v_call: TRBV6-2/TRBV6-3
cdr3_aa: ASSSLPTSGSSPRGQY

v_call: TRBV18
cdr3_aa: ASSPGTDPAGGYT